A selection of T cell receptor beta chains follows, all from one sample in a study of T cell responses to AZD1222 COVID-19 vaccine. The assay was immunoSEQ multiplex PCR, and TCRdb's table has in-frame clones only and misses some. The table shows about 150,000 clones, with less than 95% occurring only once. Sequencing used peripheral blood, obtained on day 0 of AZD1222 vaccination. The receptors originated from an adult in good health. Each CDR3 is given with its conserved first and last residue. D genes are given only for firm matches. Expanded clones get a size class; other rows say once, few or many, or leave the size out.

j_call clone_size v_call cdr3_length d_call cdr3_aa cdr3_nt
TRBJ1-5 NA TRBV28 13 TRBD1 CASRLQGIQPQHF TGTGCCAGCAGGCTACAGGGGATTCAGCCCCAGCATTTT
TRBJ2-2 NA TRBV30 13 TRBD2 CAYGTSYTGELFF TGTGCCTACGGGACTAGCTATACCGGGGAGCTGTTTTTT
TRBJ2-2 NA TRBV6-5 15 NA CASRRGPTNTGELFF TGTGCCAGCAGGCGGGGCCCTACGAACACCGGGGAGCTGTTTTTT
TRBJ1-3 NA TRBV27 15 TRBD1 CASSPTGDSGNTIYF TGTGCCAGCAGTCCAACAGGGGACTCTGGAAACACCATATATTTT
TRBJ2-3 NA TRBV10-2 15 NA CASTQQGFATDTQYF TGCGCCAGCACCCAACAGGGTTTTGCTACAGATACGCAGTATTTT
TRBJ1-3 NA TRBV12-3/TRBV12-4 12 NA CASAFRGNTIYF TGTGCCAGCGCATTTCGTGGAAACACCATATATTTT
TRBJ2-1 NA TRBV7-2 15 TRBD2 CASSLGTSGNNEQFF TGTGCCAGCAGCTTAGGGACTAGCGGGAACAATGAGCAGTTCTTC
TRBJ2-5 NA TRBV6-2/TRBV6-3 17 NA CASSFLPGRTAQETQYF TGTGCCAGCAGTTTCCTCCCTGGACGGACAGCACAAGAGACCCAGTACTTC
TRBJ1-1 NA TRBV6-6 14 NA CASRDGTANTEAFF TGTGCCAGCAGGGACGGGACGGCGAACACTGAAGCTTTCTTT
TRBJ1-4 NA TRBV15 18 NA CATSSPEGEGGTNEKLFF TGTGCCACCAGCAGTCCAGAGGGGGAGGGAGGGACTAATGAAAAACTGTTTTTT
TRBJ2-3 NA TRBV5-4 16 TRBD2 CASSLRFAGVSDTQYF TGTGCCAGCAGCTTGCGTTTCGCGGGAGTTTCAGATACGCAGTATTTT
TRBJ1-6 NA TRBV28 15 TRBD1 CASSRGTGGLSPLHF TGTGCCAGCAGCCGAGGGACAGGGGGCTTATCACCCCTCCACTTT
TRBJ2-4 NA TRBV27 15 TRBD1 CASSSGQVAKNIQYF TGTGCCAGCAGTTCGGGACAGGTAGCCAAAAACATTCAGTACTTC
TRBJ2-5 NA TRBV18 16 TRBD2 CASSPITSGRRETQYF TGTGCCAGCTCACCCATTACTAGCGGGAGACGGGAGACCCAGTACTTC
TRBJ2-3 NA TRBV19 16 NA CASSPGASIITDTQYF TGTGCCAGTAGCCCGGGGGCCAGTATCATCACAGATACGCAGTATTTT
TRBJ1-2 NA TRBV2 13 NA CASSEIGVAGYTF TGTGCCAGCAGTGAAATTGGGGTTGCTGGCTACACCTTC
TRBJ1-2 NA TRBV2 13 TRBD1 CASSTGGDYGYTF TGTGCCAGCAGTACAGGGGGAGACTATGGCTACACCTTC
TRBJ2-5 once TRBV12-3/TRBV12-4 13 NA CASSGDHVRTQYF TGTGCCAGCAGTGGGGACCACGTCCGGACCCAGTACTTC
TRBJ1-5 NA TRBV6-5 14 NA CASSFNRGNQPQHF TGTGCCAGCAGTTTTAACAGGGGCAATCAGCCCCAGCATTTT
TRBJ1-5 NA TRBV9 16 NA CASSEGPYHSNQPQHF TGTGCCAGCAGCGAGGGACCTTATCATAGCAATCAGCCCCAGCATTTT
TRBJ2-3 once TRBV4-1 17 TRBD1 CASSRVKGTGVADTQYF TGCGCCAGCAGCCGAGTTAAGGGGACAGGGGTTGCAGATACGCAGTATTTT
TRBJ1-1 NA TRBV7-9 13 NA CASSLSRHTEAFF TGTGCCAGCAGCTTGAGTAGACACACTGAAGCTTTCTTT
TRBJ1-5 NA TRBV30 13 NA CAWSVQGGQPQHF TGTGCCTGGAGTGTACAGGGCGGTCAGCCCCAGCATTTT
TRBJ1-1 NA TRBV6-5 13 NA CASSYRSNTEAFF TGTGCCAGCAGTTACCGCTCAAACACTGAAGCTTTCTTT
TRBJ1-4 few TRBV9 15 NA CASSATGTSNEKLFF TGTGCCAGCAGCGCCACCGGGACATCTAATGAAAAACTGTTTTTT
TRBJ2-2 NA TRBV5-1 16 NA CASSPPGLKLTGELFF TGCGCCAGCAGCCCCCCGGGACTCAAACTAACCGGGGAGCTGTTTTTT
TRBJ2-2 NA TRBV19 15 TRBD1 CASSIGTGFTGELFF TGTGCCAGTAGTATAGGGACAGGGTTTACCGGGGAGCTGTTTTTT
TRBJ1-3 NA TRBV7-3 13 NA CASSRGPGNTIYF TGTGCCAGCAGCCGGGGCCCTGGAAACACCATATATTTT
TRBJ1-1 NA TRBV2 14 NA CASSDWRLNTEAFF TGTGCCAGCAGTGATTGGAGGTTGAACACTGAAGCTTTCTTT
TRBJ1-2 NA TRBV2 12 NA CASRGDDYGYTF TGTGCCAGCAGGGGCGACGACTATGGCTACACCTTC
TRBJ1-1 NA TRBV6-2/TRBV6-3 12 NA CASSYLNTEAFF TGTGCCAGCAGTTATCTGAACACTGAAGCTTTCTTT
TRBJ1-5 NA TRBV2 15 TRBD1 CASSDGQGAYQPQHF TGTGCCAGCAGTGACGGACAGGGGGCTTATCAGCCCCAGCATTTT
TRBJ2-3 NA TRBV4-2 15 NA CASSQEGYSTDTQYF TGTGCCAGCAGCCAAGAGGGCTATAGCACAGATACGCAGTATTTT
TRBJ2-4 NA TRBV5-1 14 NA CASSLNPGDAPGGF TGCGCCAGCAGCTTGAACCCGGGCGACGCCCCGGGTGGGTTC
TRBJ2-2 NA TRBV5-8 15 NA CASSLGTKNTGELFF TGTGCCAGCAGCTTGGGGACAAAGAACACCGGGGAGCTGTTTTTT
TRBJ1-2 NA TRBV28 14 NA CASSLSDRSYGYTF TGTGCCAGCAGTTTGTCGGACAGATCTTATGGCTACACCTTC
TRBJ1-5 NA TRBV18 14 NA CASSPYGTHQPQHF TGTGCCAGCTCACCGTACGGGACACATCAGCCCCAGCATTTT
TRBJ1-3 NA TRBV7-6 13 NA CASSPDSENTIYF TGTGCCAGCAGTCCAGACTCCGAAAACACCATATATTTT